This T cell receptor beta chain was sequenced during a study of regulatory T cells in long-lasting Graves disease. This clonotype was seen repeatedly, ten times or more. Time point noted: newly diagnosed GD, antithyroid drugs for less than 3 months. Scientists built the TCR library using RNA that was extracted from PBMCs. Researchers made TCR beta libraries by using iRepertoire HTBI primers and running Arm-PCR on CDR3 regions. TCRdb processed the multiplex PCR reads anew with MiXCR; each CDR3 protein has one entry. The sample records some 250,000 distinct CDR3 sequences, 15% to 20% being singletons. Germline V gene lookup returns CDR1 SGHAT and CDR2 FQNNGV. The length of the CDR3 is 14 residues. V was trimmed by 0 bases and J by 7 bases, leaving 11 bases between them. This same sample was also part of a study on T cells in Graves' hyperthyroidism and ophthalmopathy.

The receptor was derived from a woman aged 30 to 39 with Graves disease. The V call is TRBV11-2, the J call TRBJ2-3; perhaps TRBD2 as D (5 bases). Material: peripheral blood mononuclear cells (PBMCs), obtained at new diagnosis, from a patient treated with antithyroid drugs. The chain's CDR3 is CASSLELASNTQYF. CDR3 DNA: TGTGCCAGCAGCTTAGAGCTAGCTTCCAATACGCAGTATTTT.